The 11 T cell receptor beta chains below were found in one sample sequenced in a study of blood T cell repertoires in COVID-19 (dated by TCRdb to the early 2020s). Library construction relied on the immunoSEQ multiplex PCR assay. TCRdb took over this immuneACCESS table, retaining in-frame rearrangements with V and J assigned. Such tables are incomplete; in checked studies, under half of the missing clones stem from an unresolved V gene, and the remainder is unexplained. This sample holds roughly 250,000 clones; just under 90% were observed only once. The top ten clones comprise 3% to 4% of the sample. Sequences were obtained from peripheral blood. The receptors shown here come from a woman in her thirties or forties with acute or convalescent COVID-19.

To note about this clone: Other DNA sequences in this specimen translate into the identical CDR3. The chain joins TRBV5-6 to TRBJ1-2; the match to TRBD1 covers 7 bases. The V segment lost 0 bases and the J segment 1 base; nucleotides outside the gene matches: 0. The CDR3 contains 14 residues. Germline CDR1 and CDR2: SGHDT and YYEEEE. The CDR3 bases are TGTGCCAGCAGCTTGGACAGGGGTAACTATGGCTACACCTTC. Amino acids: CASSLDRGNYGYTF.

The genes are TRBV6-5 and TRBJ2-2; D is unresolved. This CDR3 has 15 amino acids. V was shortened by 2 bases and J by 4 bases, with 11 bases between the two germline ends. Germline loops: CDR1 MNHEY, CDR2 SVGAGI. CDR3 DNA: TGTGCCAGCAGTTACCGACAACCACGCACCGGGGAGCTGTTTTTT. Its translation: CASSYRQPRTGELFF.

The chain combines TRBV12-5 with TRBJ1-5; no definite D call. The V end was cut by 3 bases, the J end by 0 bases, with 9 bases between. This CDR3 region has 15 residues. Germline values: CDR1 LGHNT, CDR2 FRNRAP. The DNA for the CDR3 is TGTGCTAGTGGTTTTCCCGGGAATAGCAATCAGCCCCAGCATTTT. Translating it yields CASGFPGNSNQPQHF.

This clone was picked up one time. This chain joins TRBV5-8 and TRBJ1-3; tentative D call: TRBD1 (6 bases). The CDR3 is 16 amino acids. Germline V gene sequence: CDR1 SGHTS, CDR2 YDEGEE. Trimming stripped 1 base from V and 4 bases from J, with 15 bases between. The CDR3 sequence is CASSLFVQGVGNTIYF. In nucleotides, the CDR3 is TGTGCCAGCAGCTTGTTTGTACAGGGAGTAGGAAACACCATATATTTT.

This rearrangement joins TRBV13 to TRBJ1-1; the D gene is possibly TRBD1 (6 bases). V lost 2 bases, J lost 5 bases, and 9 bases lay in between. Germline CDR1 PRHDT, CDR2 FYEKMQ (reference sequence). The CDR3 covers 13 residues. The CDR3 here is CASSLWQGTEAFF. CDR3 nucleotide sequence: TGTGCCAGCAGCTTATGGCAGGGGACTGAAGCTTTCTTT.

CDR3 coding DNA: TGTGCCAGCAGTTTGACGCGTTCCCGGGACGAGCAGTACGTC. Amino acids: CASSLTRSRDEQYV. The V call is TRBV28, the J call TRBJ2-7; no firm D call. CDR1 and CDR2 (germline): MDHEN, SYDVKM. With 3 bases removed from V and 5 bases from J, the gap between germline ends came to 14 bases. CDR3 size: 14 residues.

The sample holds one count of this clone. The chain recombines TRBV24-1 with TRBJ2-5; tentatively, D is TRBD2 (5 bases). The V gene's germline CDR1 is KGHDR and CDR2 SFDVKD. Trimming shortened V by 2 bases and J by 4 bases, and 10 bases separated the two germline ends. CDR3 length equals 14 residues. The CDR3 protein is CATSDSLAAETQYF. In DNA form, the CDR3 reads TGTGCCACCAGTGATTCCCTAGCTGCAGAGACCCAGTACTTC.

This chain joins TRBV18 and TRBJ1-2, with D possibly TRBD1 on 6 matching bases. The germline V and J ends were trimmed by 5 bases and 2 bases, with 9 bases remaining between them. From germline, CDR1 is KGHSH and CDR2 LQKENI. The CDR3 consists of 13 residues. DNA for the CDR3: TGTGCCAGCTCATCCGGACAGAACTATGGCTACACCTTC. This encodes CASSSGQNYGYTF.

The chain carries TRBV5-1 and TRBJ1-3; no reliable D call. Looked up from germline, CDR1 is SGHRS and CDR2 is YFSETQ. The CDR3 loop spans 15 amino acids. Trimming took 3 bases from V and 0 from J, leaving 10 bases between them. CDR3 in amino acids: CASSSTTFSGNTIYF. CDR3 nucleotide sequence: TGCGCCAGCAGCTCAACTACCTTCTCTGGAAACACCATATATTTT.

The chain employs TRBV5-1 and TRBJ1-2; TRBD1 matches 7 bases. The J segment lost 4 bases and the V segment lost 1 base, leaving 7 bases of the junction unmatched. The germline V gene encodes CDR1 SGHRS and CDR2 YFSETQ. The CDR3 is 15 amino acids. The CDR3 loop is CASSLSSRDSYGYTF. The CDR3 nucleotides are TGCGCCAGCAGCTTGTCATCACGGGACAGCTATGGCTACACCTTC.

The chain employs TRBV3-1 (or the pseudogene TRBV3-2) and TRBJ1-1, with D uncertain. Germline CDR1 and CDR2: LGHDT and YNNKEL (reference sequence). The CDR3 consists of 14 residues. Trimming stripped 1 base from V and 5 bases from J, with 11 bases between. CDR3 loop: CASSQGVMSTEAFF. CDR3 nucleotides: TGTGCCAGCAGCCAAGGTGTAATGTCGACTGAAGCTTTCTTT.